The clone carrying this TCR beta chain appeared once. Its antigen is undetermined. This CDR3 is 16 amino acids long. The ends lost 3 bases at V and 7 bases at J; junction bases unmatched: 14. Germline lookup yields CDR1 LNHNV and CDR2 YYDKDF (reference sequence). This record comes from a study of metastatic and nonmetastatic thyroid tumors. As for the study in general: Across blood and tumor or nodule tissue, repertoires from malignant and benign thyroid patients were compared with one another. General study findings and limits: It was reported that TCR beta diversity was significantly higher in malignant thyroid tumors than benign nodules, in blood and tumor.

Thyroid surgery was preceded by no treatment in any patient. Original processing methods: The distant-metastasis classifier for papillary thyroid cancer was built from CDR3 differences across clinicopathological groups. TCRdb re-called clones from the PCR reads using MiXCR. It is TCRdb's table, rather than the study itself, that gives the V and J calls and clone size. The data hold 40,000 or so clones, with roughly a quarter observed a single time. The specimen sequenced was blood. The V call is TRBV15, the J call TRBJ2-7; 8 nucleotides match TRBD2. The clonotype comes from a female donor with papillary thyroid cancer or a benign thyroid nodule (not recorded which). Some clones in this sample may be carry-over from other donors' samples. The CDR3 protein is CATSREGREGGREQYF. In DNA, the CDR3 is TGTGCCACCAGCAGGGAAGGACGGGAGGGGGGTAGGGAGCAGTACTTC.